The TCR beta chain described here comes from a study of radiation and T cells in renal cell carcinoma. Treatment here: treatment-naive control, cytoreductive nephrectomy. Controls were unirradiated tumors from treatment-naive cytoreductive nephrectomy patients. Profiled with immunoSEQ multiplex PCR; TCRdb holds only in-frame clones, not every one. The table shows around 16,000 clones, with roughly 56% occurring only once. Germline CDR1 reads LNHDA; CDR2 reads SQIVND (reference sequence). Trimming cost V 2 bases and J 4 bases, with 17 bases left between them. This CDR3 is built from 16 residues. The sequencing here drew on tumor tissue, taken from a patient whose treatment was nephrectomy without radiotherapy. The receptor was isolated from a man over 45 with renal cell carcinoma. V is TRBV19 and J is TRBJ1-2; no clear D gene. CDR3 sequence: CASSINPAVTGYGYTF. Here the CDR3 DNA reads TGTGCCAGTAGTATAAACCCGGCGGTCACTGGCTATGGCTACACCTTC.